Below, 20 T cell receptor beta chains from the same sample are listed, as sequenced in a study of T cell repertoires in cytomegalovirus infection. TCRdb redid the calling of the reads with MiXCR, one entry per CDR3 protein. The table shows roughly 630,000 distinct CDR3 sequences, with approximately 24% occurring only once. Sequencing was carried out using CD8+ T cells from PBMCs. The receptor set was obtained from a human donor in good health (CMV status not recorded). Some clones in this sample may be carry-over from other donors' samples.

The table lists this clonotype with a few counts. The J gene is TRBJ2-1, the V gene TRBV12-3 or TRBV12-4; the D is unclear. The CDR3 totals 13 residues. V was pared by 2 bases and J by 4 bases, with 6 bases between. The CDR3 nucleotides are TGTGCCAGCAGTTTAACAGTTTACAATGAGCAGTTCTTC. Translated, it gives CASSLTVYNEQFF.

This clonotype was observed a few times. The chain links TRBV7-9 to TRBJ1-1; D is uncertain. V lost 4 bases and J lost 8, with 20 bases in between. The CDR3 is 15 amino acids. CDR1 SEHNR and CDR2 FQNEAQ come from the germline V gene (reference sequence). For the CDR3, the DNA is TGTGCCAGCAGCTCGACCGTCGTTAGTAATACAGAAGCTTTCTTT. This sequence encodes CASSSTVVSNTEAFF.

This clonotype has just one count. The CDR3 DNA reads as TGTGCCAGCAGCTTGGGACAGGGTCGGGCCTACAATGAGCAGTTCTTC. Its protein is CASSLGQGRAYNEQFF. The chain uses TRBV5-4 and TRBJ2-1, with TRBD1 matching 7 bases. The CDR3 spans 16 residues. Germline lookup yields CDR1 SGHNT and CDR2 YYREEE (reference sequence). Trimming removed 0 bases from V and 2 bases from J; junction bases left unmatched: 5. Full variable domain (rest looked up from reference TRBV5-4 and TRBJ2-1): ETGVTQSPTHLIKTRGQQVTLRCSSQSGHNTVSWYQQALGQGPQFIFQYYREEENGRGNFPPRFSGLQFPNYSSELNVNALELDDSALYLCASSLGQGRAYNEQFFGPGTRLTVL.

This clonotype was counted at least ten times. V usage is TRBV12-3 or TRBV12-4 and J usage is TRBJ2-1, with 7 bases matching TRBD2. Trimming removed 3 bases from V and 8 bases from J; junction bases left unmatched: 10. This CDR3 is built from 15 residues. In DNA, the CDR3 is TGTGCCAGCAGTTTGCGGGACTACTCTTTGGATGAGCAGTTCTTC. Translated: CASSLRDYSLDEQFF.

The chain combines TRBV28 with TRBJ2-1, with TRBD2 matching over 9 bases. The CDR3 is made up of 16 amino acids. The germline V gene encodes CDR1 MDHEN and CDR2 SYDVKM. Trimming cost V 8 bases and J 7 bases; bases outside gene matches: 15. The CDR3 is CASLAGGRMVLNEQFF. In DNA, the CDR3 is TGTGCCAGCTTGGCGGGGGGGCGGATGGTTTTGAATGAGCAGTTCTTC.

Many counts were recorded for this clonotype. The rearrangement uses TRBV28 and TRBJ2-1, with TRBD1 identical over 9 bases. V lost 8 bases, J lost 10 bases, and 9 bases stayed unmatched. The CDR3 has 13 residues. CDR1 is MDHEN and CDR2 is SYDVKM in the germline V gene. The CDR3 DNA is TGTGCCAGCCAGAGACTGACAGGGGGAGAGCAGTTCTTC. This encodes CASQRLTGGEQFF.

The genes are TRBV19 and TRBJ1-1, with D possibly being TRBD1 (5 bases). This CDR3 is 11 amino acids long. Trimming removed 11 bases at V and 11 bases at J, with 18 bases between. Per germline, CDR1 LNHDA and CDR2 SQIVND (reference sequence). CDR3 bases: TGTGCCTCAGGAACAGGCCTGTGGGCTTTCTTT. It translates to CASGTGLWAFF.

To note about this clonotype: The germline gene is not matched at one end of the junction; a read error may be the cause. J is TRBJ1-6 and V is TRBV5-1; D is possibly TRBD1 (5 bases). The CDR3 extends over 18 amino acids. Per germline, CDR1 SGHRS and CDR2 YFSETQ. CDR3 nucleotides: TGCGCCAGCAGCTTTCTCAGCTCGGGACGGTCGGGTAATTCACCCTTCCACTTT. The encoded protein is CASSFLSSGRSGNSPFHF.

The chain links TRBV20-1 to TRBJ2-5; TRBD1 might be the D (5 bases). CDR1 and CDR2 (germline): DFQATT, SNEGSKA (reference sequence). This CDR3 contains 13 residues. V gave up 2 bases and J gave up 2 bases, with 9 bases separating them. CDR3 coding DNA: TGCAGTGCTAGATCTAGGGGTCAAGAGACCCAGTACTTC. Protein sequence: CSARSRGQETQYF.

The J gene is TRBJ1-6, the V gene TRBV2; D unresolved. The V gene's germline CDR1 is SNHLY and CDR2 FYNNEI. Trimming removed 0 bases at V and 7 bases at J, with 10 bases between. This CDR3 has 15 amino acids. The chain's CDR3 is CASSEAPLENSPLHF. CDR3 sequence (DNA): TGTGCCAGCAGTGAAGCCCCCCTTGAAAATTCACCCCTCCACTTT. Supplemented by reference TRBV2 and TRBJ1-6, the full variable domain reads EPEVTQTPSHQVTQMGQEVILRCVPISNHLYFYWYRQILGQKVEFLVSFYNNEISEKSEIFDDQFSVERPDGSNFTLKIRSTKLEDSAMYFCASSEAPLENSPLHFGNGTRLTVT.

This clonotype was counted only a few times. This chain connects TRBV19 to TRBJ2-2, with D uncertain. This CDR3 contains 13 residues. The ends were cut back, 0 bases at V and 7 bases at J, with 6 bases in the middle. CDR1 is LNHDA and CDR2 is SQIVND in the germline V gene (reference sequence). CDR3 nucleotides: TGTGCCAGTAGTATAGATGGGGACGGGGAGCTGTTTTTT. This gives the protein CASSIDGDGELFF.

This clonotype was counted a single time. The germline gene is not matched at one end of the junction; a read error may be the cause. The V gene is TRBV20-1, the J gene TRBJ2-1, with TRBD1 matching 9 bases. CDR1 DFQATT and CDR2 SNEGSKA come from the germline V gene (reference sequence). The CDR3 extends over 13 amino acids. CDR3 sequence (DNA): TGCAGTGCTTGGACAGGGGCCGACAATGAGAAGTTCTTC. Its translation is CSAWTGADNEKFF.

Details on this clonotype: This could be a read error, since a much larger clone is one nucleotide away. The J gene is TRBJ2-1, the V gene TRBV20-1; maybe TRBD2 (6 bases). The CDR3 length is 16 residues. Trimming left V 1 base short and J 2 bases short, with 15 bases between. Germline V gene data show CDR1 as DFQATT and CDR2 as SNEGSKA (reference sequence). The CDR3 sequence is CSARGPGLGAYNEQFF. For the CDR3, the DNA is TGCAGTGCTAGAGGTCCGGGACTGGGAGCCTACAATGAGCAGTTCTTC.

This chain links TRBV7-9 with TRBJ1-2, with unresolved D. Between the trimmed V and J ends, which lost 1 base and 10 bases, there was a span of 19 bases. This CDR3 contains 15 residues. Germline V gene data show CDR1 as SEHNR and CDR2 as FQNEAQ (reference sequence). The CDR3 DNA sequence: TGTGCCAGCAGCTTAGGTTTCGGCGGCCCTCAATACTACACCTTC. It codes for CASSLGFGGPQYYTF. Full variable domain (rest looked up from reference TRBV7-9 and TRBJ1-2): DTGVSQNPRHKITKRGQNVTFRCDPISEHNRLYWYRQTLGQGPEFLTYFQNEAQLEKSRLLSDRFSAERPKGSFSTLEIQRTEQGDSAMYLCASSLGFGGPQYYTFGSGTRLTVV.

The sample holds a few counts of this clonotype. This chain's CDR3 is CASSNTRQPETQYF. CDR3 nucleotides: TGTGCCAGCAGCAACACCCGACAGCCGGAGACCCAGTACTTC. The V call is TRBV6-1, the J call TRBJ2-5; the D gene is possibly TRBD1 (5 bases). In germline, CDR1 is MNHNS, CDR2 SASEGT. The V gene lost 6 bases and the J gene lost 5 bases, with 16 bases spanning the gap. The CDR3 has 14 amino acids.

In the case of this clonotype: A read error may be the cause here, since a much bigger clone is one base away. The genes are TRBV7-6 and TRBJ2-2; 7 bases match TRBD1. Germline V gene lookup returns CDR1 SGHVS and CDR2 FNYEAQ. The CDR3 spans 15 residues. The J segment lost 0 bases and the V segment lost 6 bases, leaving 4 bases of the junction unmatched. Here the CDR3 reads CASSTDRANTGELFF. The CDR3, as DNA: TGTGCCAGCAGTACCGACAGGGCGAACACCGGGGAGCTGTTTTTT.

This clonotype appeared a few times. The CDR3 loop is CASSPPVTPTDTQYF. DNA for the CDR3: TGTGCCAGCAGCCCCCCGGTGACCCCCACAGATACGCAGTATTTT. The chain joins TRBV7-9 to TRBJ2-3; D gene uncertain. CDR1 and CDR2 (germline): SEHNR, FQNEAQ (reference sequence). This CDR3 is 15 amino acids long. V lost 5 bases to trimming and J lost 2 bases, with 14 bases between them.

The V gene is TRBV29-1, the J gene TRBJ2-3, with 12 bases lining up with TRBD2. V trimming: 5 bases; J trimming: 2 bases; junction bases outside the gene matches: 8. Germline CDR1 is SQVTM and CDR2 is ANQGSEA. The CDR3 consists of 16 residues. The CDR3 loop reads CSVPGLAGTYTDTQYF. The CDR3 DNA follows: TGCAGCGTTCCAGGACTAGCGGGGACATACACAGATACGCAGTATTTT.

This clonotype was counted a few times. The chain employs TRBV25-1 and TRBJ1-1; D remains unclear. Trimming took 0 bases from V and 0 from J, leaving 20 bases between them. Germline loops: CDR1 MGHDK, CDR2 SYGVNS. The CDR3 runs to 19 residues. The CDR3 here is CASSEYYIRMGGLNTEAFF. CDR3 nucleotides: TGTGCCAGCAGTGAATATTATATTCGAATGGGCGGTCTGAACACTGAAGCTTTCTTT. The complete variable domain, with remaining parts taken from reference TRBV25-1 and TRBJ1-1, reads EADIYQTPRYLVIGTGKKITLECSQTMGHDKMYWYQQDPGMELHLIHYSYGVNSTEKGDLSSESTVSRIRTEHFPLTLESARPSHTSQYLCASSEYYIRMGGLNTEAFFGQGTRLTVV.

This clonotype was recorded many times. This chain's CDR3 is CASSRPTGRENIQYF. CDR3 DNA sequence: TGTGCCAGCAGCCGACCGACAGGGAGGGAAAACATTCAGTACTTC. V and J are TRBV7-2 and TRBJ2-4, with D tentatively TRBD1 or TRBD2 (7 bases each). This CDR3 is built from 15 residues. Trimming cost V 5 bases and J 5 bases, with 16 bases left between them. Germline loops: CDR1 SGHTA, CDR2 FQGNSA. Combining the CDR3 with reference TRBV7-2 and TRBJ2-4 gives the whole variable domain GAGVSQSPSNKVTEKGKDVELRCDPISGHTALYWYRQSLGQGLEFLIYFQGNSAPDKSGLPSDRFSAERTGGSVSTLTIQRTQQEDSAVYLCASSRPTGRENIQYFGAGTRLSVL.